This T cell receptor (beta chain) was retrieved from a study of blood T cell repertoires in COVID-19. Study overall: Acute-phase and convalescent COVID-19 samples originated in the United States, Italy and Spain. The cDNA or gDNA used as material had been derived from T cells, B-cell-depleted T cells, or PBMCs.

The CDR3 runs to 15 residues. The V segment lost 3 bases and the J segment 1 base; nucleotides outside the gene matches: 3. CDR1 is SNHLY and CDR2 is FYNNEI in the germline V gene. In the study's own analysis: Reference gene primer amplification yielded estimated nucleated cell counts. Assay: immunoSEQ multiplex PCR; the TCRdb copy retains only in-frame clones and omits some. V and J calls and clone size follow that table, whereas D and trimming were derived from the DNA. The sample holds about 250,000 clones; over 90% are singletons and the top ten take around 0.9%. The clonotype comes from a man in his thirties or forties with COVID-19, enrolled during active disease. The J gene is TRBJ2-3, the V gene TRBV2, with 8 bases fitting TRBD2. The sequencing sample was made of peripheral blood. In DNA form, the CDR3 reads TGTGCCAGCAGTGATTTGGGACTAGGCACAGATACGCAGTATTTT. This codes for CASSDLGLGTDTQYF.